A single sample is the source of the 5 T cell receptor beta chains below, sequenced in a study of identical twins. TCRdb re-called the 5' RACE reads with MiXCR, one entry per CDR3 protein. The sample yields around 95,000 distinct CDR3 sequences, just under 6% seen once. Sample: memory T cells sorted from blood. Source of these receptors: a woman in her fifties or sixties in good health.

This clonotype was seen at least ten times. The chain is built from TRBV10-3 and TRBJ2-3, with a tentative D call TRBD1 (6 bases). Per the germline V gene, CDR1 is ENHRY and CDR2 is SYGVKD. The V gene lost 2 bases and the J gene lost 10 bases, with 10 bases spanning the gap. CDR3 length equals 12 residues. DNA of the CDR3: TGTGCCATCAGTGAGACGAGGGGGTCGCAGTATTTT. This sequence encodes CAISETRGSQYF.

This clonotype has a count of ten or more. The rearrangement links TRBV28 to TRBJ2-7; D gene uncertain. CDR3 length: 13 residues. V lost 3 bases to trimming and J lost 7 bases, with 13 bases between them. Germline-derived CDR1 and CDR2 are MDHEN and SYDVKM. In nucleotides, the CDR3 is TGTGCCAGCAGTTTGAGTAGCTTCGGTGAGCAGTACGTC. This gives the protein CASSLSSFGEQYV.

There are many counts of this clonotype. V gene TRBV2 combines with J gene TRBJ2-7, with D maybe TRBD2 (5 bases). V shed 8 bases and J shed 6 bases, with 11 bases lying between them. Germline CDR1 is SNHLY and CDR2 is FYNNEI. The CDR3 covers 11 residues. The CDR3 sequence: CASREFGEQYV. Written as DNA, the CDR3 is TGTGCCAGCCGGGAATTTGGCGAGCAGTACGTC.

This clonotype has at least ten counts. This chain uses TRBV6-6 with TRBJ2-5, with TRBD1 matching over 7 bases. Germline CDR1 MNHNY, CDR2 SVGAGI (reference sequence). CDR3 size: 14 residues. With 6 bases clipped from V and 5 bases from J, the junction kept 9 bases outside the gene matches. The CDR3 sequence is CASRKDRVVETQYF. CDR3 nucleotide sequence: TGTGCCAGCAGGAAAGACAGGGTGGTGGAGACCCAGTACTTC.

This clonotype was counted many times. The chain recombines TRBV27 with TRBJ2-3; maybe TRBD1 (5 bases). CDR1 is MNHEY and CDR2 is SMNVEV in the germline V gene (reference sequence). The CDR3 sequence is 16 residues long. Trimming pared 6 bases from V and 0 bases from J, leaving 16 bases between. CDR3 sequence reads: CASRFTGAWSTDTQYF. In nucleotides, the CDR3 is TGTGCCAGCAGGTTTACTGGGGCCTGGAGCACAGATACGCAGTATTTT.